This T cell receptor beta chain was obtained from a study of CD8 T cells in Susac syndrome. The trim removed 4 bases at V and 0 bases at J, leaving 11 bases unmatched. CDR1 is SGHRS and CDR2 is YFSETQ in the germline V gene. CDR3 length: 18 amino acids. An input of about 0.45 to 1 ug of RNA was subjected to reverse transcription using random hexamers. TCRdb re-called the immunoSEQ multiplex PCR reads with MiXCR, one entry per CDR3 protein. The data show around 80,000 distinct CDR3 sequences, more than 85% seen once. Sequenced material: CD8+ T cells from PBMCs. The receptor comes from a human donor with multiple sclerosis. The chain carries TRBV5-1 and TRBJ2-7; 12 bases match TRBD2. DNA of the CDR3: TGCGCCAGCAGCGCGGAGGGACTAGCGGGCGGCGTCTCCTACGAGCAGTACTTC. Protein: CASSAEGLAGGVSYEQYF.